This T cell receptor beta chain was recorded in a study of blood T cells in healthy people across ages. A remark on this clonotype: At one end the junction does not follow the germline gene, possibly because of a read error.

In germline, CDR1 is LGHNA, CDR2 YNFKEQ. This CDR3 contains 16 residues. Through a sample-barcoded 5' primer and a J-beta primer mix, a second PCR was run for roughly 6 to 11 cycles. Template switching added a 12-random-nucleotide identifier to every cDNA molecule. TCRdb fed the 5' RACE reads into MiXCR, producing one record per CDR3 protein. The profile shows 790,000 or so distinct CDR3 sequences, around 50% of them singletons. The study isolated at least 6.5 million PBMCs from each sample. The source of this sequence is a man aged 40-50 years in good health. Sequencing input: blood. The chain uses TRBV4-2 and TRBJ1-3; D remains ambiguous. This CDR3 is CASSQERTIGGNTIYF. CDR3 bases: TGTGCCAGCAGCCAAGAACGGACGATCGGTGGAAACACTATATATTTT.